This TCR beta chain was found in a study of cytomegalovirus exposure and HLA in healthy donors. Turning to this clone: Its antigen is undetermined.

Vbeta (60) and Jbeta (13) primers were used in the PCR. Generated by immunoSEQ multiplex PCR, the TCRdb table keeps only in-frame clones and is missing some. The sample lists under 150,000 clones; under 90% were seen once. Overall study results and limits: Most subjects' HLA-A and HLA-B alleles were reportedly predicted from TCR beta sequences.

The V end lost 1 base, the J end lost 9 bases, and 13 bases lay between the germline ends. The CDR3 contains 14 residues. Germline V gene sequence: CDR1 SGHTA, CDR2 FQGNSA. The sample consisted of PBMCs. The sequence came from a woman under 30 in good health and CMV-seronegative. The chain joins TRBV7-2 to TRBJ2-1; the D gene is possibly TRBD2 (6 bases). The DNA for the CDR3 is TGTGCCAGCAGCTTAGGAGGAGGGAGAGGTGAGCAGTTCTTC. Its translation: CASSLGGGRGEQFF.